This T cell receptor (beta chain) is from a study of technical replicates of blood from a handful of donors. Produced via immunoSEQ multiplex PCR; TCRdb's table is partial and in-frame only. The repertoire consists of about 80,000 clones, with approximately 94% occurring once and the leading ten covering less than 0.4%. Germline lookup yields CDR1 SGDLS and CDR2 YYNGEE. V was pared by 4 bases and J by 4 bases, with 14 bases between. There are 14 residues in the CDR3. Sequencing input: T cells isolated from PBMCs. This clonotype was obtained from a human donor in good health. This chain connects TRBV9 to TRBJ2-5; TRBD2 might be the D (6 bases). In DNA form, the CDR3 reads TGTGCCAGCAGCCTACGGGACTTTTCAGAGACCCAGTACTTC. Residues: CASSLRDFSETQYF.